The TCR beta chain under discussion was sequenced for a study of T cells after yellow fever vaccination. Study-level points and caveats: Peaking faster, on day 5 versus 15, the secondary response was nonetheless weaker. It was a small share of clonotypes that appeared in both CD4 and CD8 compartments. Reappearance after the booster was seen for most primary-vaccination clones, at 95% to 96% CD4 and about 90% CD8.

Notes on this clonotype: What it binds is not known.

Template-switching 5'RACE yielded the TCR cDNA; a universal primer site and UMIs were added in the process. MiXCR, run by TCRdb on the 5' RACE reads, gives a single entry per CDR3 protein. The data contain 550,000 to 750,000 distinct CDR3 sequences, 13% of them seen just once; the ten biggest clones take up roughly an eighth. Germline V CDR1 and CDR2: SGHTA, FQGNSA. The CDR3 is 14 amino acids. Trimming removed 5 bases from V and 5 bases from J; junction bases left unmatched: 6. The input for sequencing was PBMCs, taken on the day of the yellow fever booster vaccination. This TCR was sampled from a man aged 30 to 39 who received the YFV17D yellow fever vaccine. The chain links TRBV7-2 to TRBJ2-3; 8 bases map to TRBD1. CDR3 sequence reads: CASSPQGAKDTQYF. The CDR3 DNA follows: TGTGCCAGCAGCCCCCAGGGGGCCAAAGATACGCAGTATTTT.